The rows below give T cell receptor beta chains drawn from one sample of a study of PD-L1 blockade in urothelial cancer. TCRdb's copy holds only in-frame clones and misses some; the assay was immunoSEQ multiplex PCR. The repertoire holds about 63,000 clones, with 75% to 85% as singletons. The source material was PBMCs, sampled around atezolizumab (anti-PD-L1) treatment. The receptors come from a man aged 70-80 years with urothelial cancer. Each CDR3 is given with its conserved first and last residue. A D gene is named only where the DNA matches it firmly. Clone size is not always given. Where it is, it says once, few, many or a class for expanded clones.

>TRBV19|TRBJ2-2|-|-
TGTGCCAGTAGTCCCCGGGAGCGGACCGGGGAGCTGTTTTTT
CASSPRERTGELFF
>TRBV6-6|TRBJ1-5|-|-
TGTGCCAGCGAACGGAGTAAACAGGGCCGAGATCAGCCCCAGCATTTT
CASERSKQGRDQPQHF
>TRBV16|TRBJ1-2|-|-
TGTGCCAGCAGCCAATCTAGCGAGGGCTACACCTTC
CASSQSSEGYTF
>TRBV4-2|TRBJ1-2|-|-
TGTGCCAGCAGCCAGCTCGGCGGGCAGGAGAACTATGGCTACACCTTC
CASSQLGGQENYGYTF
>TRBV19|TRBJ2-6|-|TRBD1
TGTGCCACAGGACAGGGGCTTAGGACTGGGGCCAACGTCCTGACTTTC
CATGQGLRTGANVLTF
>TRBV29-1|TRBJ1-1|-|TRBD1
TGCAGCGTTGAAGAGGGACAGGGGGACACTGAAGCTTTCTTT
CSVEEGQGDTEAFF
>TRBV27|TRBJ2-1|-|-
TGTGCCAGCAGTTTACGAGGCAATGAGCAGTTCTTC
CASSLRGNEQFF
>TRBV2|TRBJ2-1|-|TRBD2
TGTGCCAGCAGGGGACTAGCGGGAGATTTCTACAATGAGCAGTTCTTC
CASRGLAGDFYNEQFF
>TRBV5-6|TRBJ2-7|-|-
TGTGCCAGCACCCTAGGGGGATTTGGGACCTACGAGCAGTACTTC
CASTLGGFGTYEQYF
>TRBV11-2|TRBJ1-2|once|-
TGTGCCAGCAGCTTGGGGATCGGGGAAGGCTATGGCTACACCTTC
CASSLGIGEGYGYTF
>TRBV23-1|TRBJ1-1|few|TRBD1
TGCGCCAGCAGTCAATCAGTGTACCGGACAGGGATGGACACTGAAGCTTTCTTT
CASSQSVYRTGMDTEAFF
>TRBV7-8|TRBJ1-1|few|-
TGTGCCAGCAGCTTACGAGCGGGGACTGAAGCTTTCTTT
CASSLRAGTEAFF
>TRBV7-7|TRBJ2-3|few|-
TGTGCCAGCAGCCCGGGACATAGGCTCACCACAGATACGCAGTATTTT
CASSPGHRLTTDTQYF
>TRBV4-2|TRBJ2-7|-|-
TGTGCCAGCAGCCTCGAGATTGCCTACGAGCAGTACTTC
CASSLEIAYEQYF
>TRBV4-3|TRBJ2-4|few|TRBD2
TGCGCCAGCAGCCAAGATGTGCCGGGAGGGGTTGGCAAAAACATTCAGTACTTC
CASSQDVPGGVGKNIQYF
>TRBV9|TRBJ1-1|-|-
TGTGCCAGCAGCGTAGAAGGGTCGGGGGGCTACACTGAAGCTTTCTTT
CASSVEGSGGYTEAFF
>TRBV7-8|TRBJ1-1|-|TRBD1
TGTGCCAGCACCCGGACAGGGGCGAACACTGAAGCTTTCTTT
CASTRTGANTEAFF
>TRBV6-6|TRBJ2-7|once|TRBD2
TGTGCCAGCAGTTACTCTAGCAGCGGGAGAGGCGAGCAGTACTTC
CASSYSSSGRGEQYF
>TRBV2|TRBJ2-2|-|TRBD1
TGTGCCAGCAGCCGCAGACCTCGGGACAGGCGCCCGAACACCGGGGAGCTGTTTTTT
CASSRRPRDRRPNTGELFF
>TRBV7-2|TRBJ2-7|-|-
TGTGCCAGCAGCTTACCCAGGGCTTCCGAGCAGTACTTC
CASSLPRASEQYF
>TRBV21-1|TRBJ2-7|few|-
TGTGCCAGCACCAATAGACCAGTGCGGGTAGCGGGAGTTATCTACGAGCAGTACTTC
CASTNRPVRVAGVIYEQYF
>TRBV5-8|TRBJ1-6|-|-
TGTGCCAGCAGACAATGGTCACCCCTCCACTTT
CASRQWSPLHF
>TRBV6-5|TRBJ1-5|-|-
TGTGCCAGCAGGGCCCAATATAGCAATCAGCCCCAGCATTTT
CASRAQYSNQPQHF
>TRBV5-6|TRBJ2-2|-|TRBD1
TGTGCCAGCAGCCTGCCAGGGGGAGTAAGCACCGGGGAGCTGTTTTTT
CASSLPGGVSTGELFF
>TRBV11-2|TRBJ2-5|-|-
TGTGCCAGCAGACCACAGGGTGACCAAGAGACCCAGTACTTC
CASRPQGDQETQYF
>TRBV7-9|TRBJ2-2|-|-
TGTGCCAGCAGCTTAACCGACAGTTTAAACACCGGGGAGCTGTTTTTT
CASSLTDSLNTGELFF